This TCR beta chain was identified in a study of T cell responses to AZD1222 COVID-19 vaccine. Generated by immunoSEQ multiplex PCR, the TCRdb table keeps only in-frame clones and is missing some. The data show approximately 130,000 clones, 89% seen once. Germline CDR1 reads SNHLY; CDR2 reads FYNNEI. The V end was cut by 1 base, the J end by 1 base, with 6 bases between. The CDR3 spans 14 residues. This clone was observed a single time. The sequences come from peripheral blood, collected 28 days after the second AZD1222 dose. The sequence came from an adult who received the AZD1222 COVID-19 vaccine. The gene calls are TRBV2 and TRBJ2-3; D not resolved. CDR3: CASSEGGGTDTQYF. Written as DNA, the CDR3 is TGTGCCAGCAGTGAAGGTGGCGGCACAGATACGCAGTATTTT.